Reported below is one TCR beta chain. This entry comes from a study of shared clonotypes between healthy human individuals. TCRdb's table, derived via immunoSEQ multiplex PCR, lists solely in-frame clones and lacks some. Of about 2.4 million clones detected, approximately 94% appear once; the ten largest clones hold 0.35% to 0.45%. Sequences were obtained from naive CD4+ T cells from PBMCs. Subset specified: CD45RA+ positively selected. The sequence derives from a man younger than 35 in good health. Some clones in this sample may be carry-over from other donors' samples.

The CDR3 nucleotides are TGTGCCAGCAGTACTCCCGGGACTAGTGGGTTCTTC. Translating it yields CASSTPGTSGFF. The V gene is TRBV6-1, the J gene TRBJ2-1; 8 bases agree with TRBD2. Germline V lookup: CDR1 MNHNS, CDR2 SASEGT. The CDR3 has 12 residues. V shed 5 bases and J 15 bases; nucleotides not matched to a gene: 9.